The 7 T cell receptor beta chains below were found in one sample sequenced in a study of blood T cell repertoires in COVID-19. Produced via immunoSEQ multiplex PCR; TCRdb's table is partial and in-frame only. The sample yields about 160,000 clones, 80% to 95% seen once. The specimen sequenced was peripheral blood. The receptors shown here come from a woman between 50 and 59 years old with acute or convalescent COVID-19.

The chain combines TRBV5-6 with TRBJ1-3; D is perhaps TRBD1 (6 bases). This CDR3 comprises 14 residues. CDR1 and CDR2 (germline): SGHDT, YYEEEE. The V gene lost 0 bases and the J gene lost 2 bases, with 6 bases spanning the gap. CDR3 sequence: CASSLAGAGNTIYF. Here the CDR3 DNA reads TGTGCCAGCAGCTTGGCAGGGGCTGGAAACACCATATATTTT.

V usage is TRBV19 and J usage is TRBJ1-1; 8 bases map to TRBD1. This CDR3 is built from 14 residues. V dropped 10 bases and J dropped 8; count of bases not matched to a gene: 15. Germline V gene lookup returns CDR1 LNHDA and CDR2 SQIVND (reference sequence). The CDR3 DNA follows: TGTGCCACCCGGACAGGGTCTCACCCCTACGAAGCTTTCTTT. Amino acids: CATRTGSHPYEAFF.

This clone was observed a handful of times. The CDR3, as DNA: TGTGCCAGCAGTGCAGGGTTGGGTGAAAAACTGTTTTTT. It codes for CASSAGLGEKLFF. The chain uses TRBV6-4 and TRBJ1-4; perhaps TRBD1 as D (5 bases). The CDR3 runs to 13 residues. The V gene's germline CDR1 is MRHNA and CDR2 SNTAGT. V was cut by 4 bases and J by 7 bases, with 10 bases left in between.

The table lists this clone with a count of one. The chain links TRBV18 to TRBJ2-7, with TRBD2 matching 7 bases. CDR3 size: 14 residues. In germline, CDR1 is KGHSH, CDR2 LQKENI. V shed 4 bases, J shed 4 bases, and the junction held 7 bases outside the gene matches. Here the CDR3 DNA reads TGTGCCAGCTCACTAAGGAGCGGGACTTACGAGCAGTACTTC. Translated, it gives CASSLRSGTYEQYF.

The chain employs TRBV28 and TRBJ1-2, with D possibly matching TRBD1 (6 bases). V lost 6 bases to trimming and J lost 2 bases, with 10 bases between them. The CDR3 is made up of 13 amino acids. In germline, CDR1 is MDHEN, CDR2 SYDVKM. The CDR3 DNA is TGTGCCAGCAGCGGACAGAGAAACTATGGCTACACCTTC. Translating gives CASSGQRNYGYTF.

As to this clone: Other DNA sequences in the same sample also yield this CDR3. J is TRBJ1-1 and V is TRBV6-5; no firm D call. Germline loops: CDR1 MNHEY, CDR2 SVGAGI. V shed 0 bases and J shed 2 bases, with 7 bases lying between them. The CDR3 has 14 residues. The CDR3 sequence is CASSYSEGNTEAFF. CDR3 in DNA: TGTGCCAGCAGTTACTCGGAGGGTAACACTGAAGCTTTCTTT.

The CDR3 bases are TGTGCCAGTAGTATAGGGACAGGTGACTATGGCTACACCTTC. It codes for CASSIGTGDYGYTF. The chain has TRBV19 and TRBJ1-2; 7 nucleotides match TRBD1. The CDR3 sequence is 14 residues long. V lost 1 base to trimming and J lost 3 bases; unmatched junction nucleotides: 2. The germline gives CDR1 LNHDA, CDR2 SQIVND (reference sequence).